These 3 T cell receptor beta chains originate from one sample sequenced in a study of beta chain features in type 1 diabetes. Study-level points and caveats: Across all four CD4+ subsets, people with type 1 diabetes showed modestly shorter TCRB CDR3s.

Antigens of these TCRs are unknown. cDNA synthesis used the whole RNA isolate, giving expressed TCRB sequences. Profiled with immunoSEQ multiplex PCR; TCRdb holds only in-frame clones, not every one. The repertoire has 310,000 or so clones, 15% of them found once; the top ten carry about 0.014%. Source material: naive CD4+ T cells from blood. Receptors originate from a young man with type 1 diabetes.

The chain links TRBV9 to TRBJ2-5; TRBD2 agrees at 8 bases. Germline assignment: CDR1 SGDLS and CDR2 YYNGEE. Trimming cost V 3 bases and J 0 bases; bases outside gene matches: 1. The length of the CDR3 is 14 residues. The CDR3 is CASSAGGDQETQYF. The DNA of the CDR3 is TGTGCCAGCAGCGCGGGGGGGGACCAAGAGACCCAGTACTTC. Looking up the rest from reference TRBV9 and TRBJ2-5 gives the full variable domain: DSGVTQTPKHLITATGQRVTLRCSPRSGDLSVYWYQQSLDQGLQFLIQYYNGEERAKGNILERFSAQQFPDLHSELNLSSLELGDSALYFCASSAGGDQETQYFGPGTRLLVL.

The table lists this clone with a few counts. This rearrangement joins TRBV6-1 to TRBJ2-1; 8 nucleotides line up with TRBD2. CDR1 and CDR2 from the germline V gene are MNHNS and SASEGT. J gave up 5 bases and V 5 bases, and 5 bases lay outside the gene matches. The CDR3 length is 14 residues. CDR3 sequence: CASSYSGIDNEQFF. As DNA, the CDR3 is TGTGCCAGCAGTTATAGCGGGATCGACAATGAGCAGTTCTTC.

This clone has more than one count but fewer than ten. The same CDR3 arises from other DNA sequences in this sample as well. This chain joins TRBV30 and TRBJ2-3; perhaps TRBD1 as D (5 bases). Trimming left V 2 bases short and J 0 bases short, with 9 bases between. The germline gives CDR1 GTSNPN, CDR2 SVGIG (reference sequence). The length of the CDR3 is 14 residues. Here the CDR3 DNA reads TGTGCCTGGAGTACAGGCCTGAGCACAGATACGCAGTATTTT. Protein product: CAWSTGLSTDTQYF.